Below are 14 T cell receptor beta chains sequenced from a single sample in a study of blood T cell repertoires in COVID-19. Assay: immunoSEQ multiplex PCR; the TCRdb copy retains only in-frame clones and omits some. The data contain approximately 77,000 clones, approximately 90% of them singletons. Sequenced: peripheral blood. Every receptor here comes from a man aged 45 to 65 with active COVID-19.

The chain joins TRBV5-1 to TRBJ2-3; tentatively, D is TRBD2 (6 bases). The CDR3 consists of 15 residues. Trimming took 1 base from V and 2 from J, leaving 11 bases between them. The germline gives CDR1 SGHRS, CDR2 YFSETQ. The CDR3 region is CASSLRRDLTDTQYF. CDR3 DNA: TGCGCCAGCAGCTTGCGGCGGGACCTCACAGATACGCAGTATTTT.

The V call is TRBV7-9, the J call TRBJ1-2; D is ambiguous. V was shortened by 4 bases and J by 2 bases, with 23 bases between the two germline ends. The CDR3 covers 18 residues. Per germline, CDR1 SEHNR and CDR2 FQNEAQ (reference sequence). The CDR3 sequence is CASSSLATPREINYGYTF. The CDR3 DNA sequence: TGTGCCAGCAGCTCGCTCGCCACGCCGAGGGAGATCAACTATGGCTACACCTTC.

The chain uses TRBV5-4 and TRBJ2-1, with D hard to call. Between the trimmed V and J ends, which lost 0 bases and 2 bases, there was a span of 6 bases. This CDR3 has 14 amino acids. Germline loops: CDR1 SGHNT, CDR2 YYREEE (reference sequence). The CDR3 sequence is CASSLGSTYNEQFF. CDR3 nucleotides: TGTGCCAGCAGCTTGGGGAGTACCTACAATGAGCAGTTCTTC.

The CDR3 reads CASSVAQGASNEKLFF. CDR3 DNA sequence: TGTGCCAGCAGCGTAGCACAGGGGGCCTCTAATGAAAAACTGTTTTTT. The V call is TRBV9, the J call TRBJ1-4, with 9 bases identical to TRBD1. CDR1 is SGDLS and CDR2 is YYNGEE in the germline V gene. The trim removed 0 bases at V and 3 bases at J, leaving 3 bases unmatched. The length of the CDR3 is 16 residues.

V is TRBV5-5 and J is TRBJ1-1; D possibly corresponds to TRBD1 (6 bases). Trimming cost V 4 bases and J 6 bases, with 19 bases left between them. The CDR3 runs 15 residues. The germline gives CDR1 SGHKS, CDR2 YYEKEE (reference sequence). The DNA for the CDR3 is TGTGCCAGCAGCAAAACAGGGCGGGTTTCGTCTGAAGCTTTCTTT. Its protein product is CASSKTGRVSSEAFF. Based on the CDR3 plus reference TRBV5-5 and TRBJ1-1, the full variable domain is DAGVTQSPTHLIKTRGQQVTLRCSPISGHKSVSWYQQVLGQGPQFIFQYYEKEERGRGNFPDRFSARQFPNYSSELNVNALLLGDSALYLCASSKTGRVSSEAFFGQGTRLTVV.

The chain has TRBV12-5 and TRBJ2-3; 12 nucleotides align to TRBD2. After removal of 2 bases from V and 1 base from J, the junction contained 10 bases not matched to a gene. The CDR3 has 19 amino acids. Germline V CDR1 and CDR2: LGHNT, FRNRAP. CDR3: CASGLPRGLAGPGTDTQYF. CDR3 coding DNA: TGTGCTAGTGGTTTGCCTCGAGGACTAGCGGGGCCCGGCACAGATACGCAGTATTTT.

The V call is TRBV6-5, the J call TRBJ1-2; 8 nucleotides line up with TRBD1. The CDR3 spans 14 residues. V trimming: 4 bases; J trimming: 8 bases; junction bases outside the gene matches: 9. Per germline, CDR1 MNHEY and CDR2 SVGAGI. CDR3 bases: TGTGCCAGCAGTTCCGGGACAGGTAGCTCCGGCTACACCTTC. This encodes CASSSGTGSSGYTF.

The gene calls are TRBV18 and TRBJ1-4; TRBD1 aligns across 7 bases. The CDR3 length is 14 residues. Germline V lookup: CDR1 KGHSH, CDR2 LQKENI. J lost 1 base, V lost 5 bases, and 1 base had no gene match. CDR3 DNA sequence: TGTGCCAGCTCAAACAGGGGAACTAATGAAAAACTGTTTTTT. It translates to CASSNRGTNEKLFF.

This chain joins TRBV18 and TRBJ1-3; 7 bases are shared with TRBD1. CDR3 length: 16 residues. CDR1 is KGHSH, CDR2 LQKENI, per germline. V was clipped by 3 bases and J by 2 bases; unmatched bases: 7. In DNA form, the CDR3 reads TGTGCCAGCTCACCGAACGACAGGGAGGCTGGAAACACCATATATTTT. Translated: CASSPNDREAGNTIYF.

The chain employs TRBV5-1 and TRBJ2-2; weak D call: TRBD1 (5 bases). The CDR3 is made up of 15 amino acids. The germline CDR1 and CDR2 sequences are SGHRS and YFSETQ. V was shortened by 2 bases and J by 4 bases, with 12 bases between the two germline ends. The CDR3 reads CASSFVQGSTGELFF. DNA of the CDR3: TGCGCCAGCAGCTTTGTCCAGGGCTCCACCGGGGAGCTGTTTTTT.

V usage is TRBV7-9 and J usage is TRBJ2-7, with 8 bases lining up with TRBD1. V was clipped by 2 bases and J by 4 bases; unmatched bases: 19. The CDR3 runs 19 residues. From germline, CDR1 is SEHNR and CDR2 FQNEAQ (reference sequence). CDR3 sequence reads: CASSLPYDRGGPLRYEQYF. Written as DNA, the CDR3 is TGTGCCAGCAGCTTACCTTACGACAGGGGAGGACCCCTTAGGTACGAGCAGTACTTC.

This clone has only a few counts. The chain is built from TRBV30 and TRBJ1-4; D uncertain. The CDR3 has 14 residues. Looked up from germline, CDR1 is GTSNPN and CDR2 is SVGIG (reference sequence). Between the trimmed V and J ends, which lost 2 bases and 5 bases, there was a span of 12 bases. The CDR3 nucleotides read TGTGCCTGGAGTAGTTGGGCAGACAATGAAAAACTGTTTTTT. Translation: CAWSSWADNEKLFF.

This chain joins TRBV3-1 (or the pseudogene TRBV3-2) and TRBJ1-2; TRBD1 matches 10 bases. The trim removed 1 base at V and 6 bases at J, leaving 5 bases unmatched. Germline V gene lookup returns CDR1 LGHDT and CDR2 YNNKEL (reference sequence). CDR3 length equals 15 residues. CDR3: CASSQGTGGKHGYTF. As DNA, the CDR3 is TGTGCCAGCAGCCAAGGGACAGGGGGGAAGCATGGCTACACCTTC.

The chain recombines TRBV20-1 with TRBJ1-1; D call uncertain. CDR3 length: 13 residues. V was trimmed by 5 bases and J by 4 bases, leaving 14 bases between them. The germline V gene has CDR1 DFQATT and CDR2 SNEGSKA (reference sequence). Here the CDR3 DNA reads TGCAGTGCTTGTGGGGAGGCTCGCACTGAAGCTTTCTTT. It is translated as CSACGEARTEAFF.